This T cell receptor (beta chain) was found in a study of T cell responses to AZD1222 COVID-19 vaccine. Study-level points and caveats: None of the repertoires were sampled until the peak T cell response had passed. Mostly white British, mostly female donors; authors suggested clonal diversity may be underestimated.

Of note for this clone: The antigen is not known.

Sequenced by immunoSEQ multiplex PCR; TCRdb stores in-frame clones only, minus some. The profile shows 170,000 or so clones, 75% to 95% of them singletons. This clonotype originated in an adult in good health. This material consisted of peripheral blood, taken on day 0 of AZD1222 vaccination.

The CDR3 here is CASSPLDPPGGYGYTF. Here the CDR3 DNA reads TGTGCCAGCAGCCCTTTGGACCCTCCCGGGGGCTATGGCTACACCTTC. J is TRBJ1-2 and V is TRBV7-9; a weak D match, TRBD1 (5 bases). Germline V gene data show CDR1 as SEHNR and CDR2 as FQNEAQ (reference sequence). With 5 bases removed from V and 4 bases from J, the gap between germline ends came to 20 bases. This CDR3 is built from 16 residues. The whole variable domain, remainder taken from reference TRBV7-9 and TRBJ1-2, is DTGVSQNPRHKITKRGQNVTFRCDPISEHNRLYWYRQTLGQGPEFLTYFQNEAQLEKSRLLSDRFSAERPKGSFSTLEIQRTEQGDSAMYLCASSPLDPPGGYGYTFGSGTRLTVV.